One sample yielded the 10 T cell receptor beta chains listed below, sequenced in a study of shared clonotypes between healthy human individuals. Using immunoSEQ multiplex PCR, the repertoire was profiled, and TCRdb retains in-frame clones only, with some absent. The sample gives about 1,500,000 clones, more than 95% of which show up once; approximately 1.1% is in the top ten. Sequencing was carried out using naive CD4+ T cells sorted from blood. Regarding subset: CD45RA+ positively selected. These receptors came from a man in his thirties or forties in good health.

The chain joins TRBV25-1 to TRBJ1-2; TRBD1 agrees at 7 bases. Trimming took 5 bases from V and 5 from J; bases not matched to a gene: 14. Germline assignment: CDR1 MGHDK and CDR2 SYGVNS. The CDR3 has 16 residues. CDR3 sequence (DNA): TGTGCCAGCAGTAACCTCGATCCCGGGACAGAATATGGCTACACCTTC. Its protein product is CASSNLDPGTEYGYTF.

The J gene is TRBJ1-1, the V gene TRBV28, with D uncertain. This CDR3 contains 15 residues. V lost 8 bases and J 1 base, leaving 17 bases between the germline ends. Germline lookup yields CDR1 MDHEN and CDR2 SYDVKM. In DNA, the CDR3 is TGTGCCAGCCGTGTCGTAGTTCTGCCGAACACTGAAGCTTTCTTT. Its protein is CASRVVVLPNTEAFF.

This clone was seen only once. The rearrangement uses TRBV9 and TRBJ1-1; 11 nucleotides align to TRBD1. Trimming cost V 3 bases and J 3 bases; bases outside gene matches: 7. Germline CDR1 reads SGDLS; CDR2 reads YYNGEE. The CDR3 consists of 16 residues. Here the CDR3 DNA reads TGTGCCAGCAGCGGGACAGGGGGCCGTTCTTACACTGAAGCTTTCTTT. Translating it yields CASSGTGGRSYTEAFF.

The gene calls are TRBV28 and TRBJ2-1; a possible D gene is TRBD2 (6 bases). The CDR3 spans 14 residues. The germline CDR1 and CDR2 sequences are MDHEN and SYDVKM. Trimming left V 7 bases short and J 5 bases short, with 15 bases between. CDR3 nucleotide sequence: TGTGCCAGCATCGGGAGTTTCATCCACAATGAGCAGTTCTTC. Protein: CASIGSFIHNEQFF. The full variable domain, its missing parts supplied by reference TRBV28 and TRBJ2-1, is DVKVTQSSRYLVKRTGEKVFLECVQDMDHENMFWYRQDPGLGLRLIYFSYDVKMKEKGDIPEGYSVSREKKERFSLILESASTNQTSMYLCASIGSFIHNEQFFGPGTRLTVL.

The rearrangement joins TRBV5-5 to TRBJ1-1; unclear D gene. Germline V CDR1 and CDR2: SGHKS, YYEKEE (reference sequence). Trimming pared 4 bases from V and 6 bases from J, leaving 13 bases between. This CDR3 has 13 amino acids. The CDR3 DNA reads TGTGCCAGCAGCCCGGACTTGTTGGCTGAAGCTTTCTTT. The encoded protein is CASSPDLLAEAFF.

This chain uses TRBV19 with TRBJ2-1; 9 positions agree with TRBD2. The J segment lost 6 bases and the V segment lost 7 bases, leaving 13 bases of the junction unmatched. This CDR3 region has 16 residues. In germline, CDR1 is LNHDA, CDR2 SQIVND (reference sequence). Written as DNA, the CDR3 is TGTGCCAGTACTCGAGAGGGCGGGAGGGCGATCAATGAGCAGTTCTTC. Translation: CASTREGGRAINEQFF.

CDR3: CASSLGGVSTDTQYF. The CDR3 region has the DNA TGTGCCAGCTCCTTGGGGGGAGTTAGCACAGATACGCAGTATTTT. The chain couples TRBV9 to TRBJ2-3; a possible D gene is TRBD2 (6 bases). Trimming shortened V by 7 bases and J by 0 bases, and 15 bases separated the two germline ends. Germline CDR1 is SGDLS and CDR2 is YYNGEE. The CDR3 totals 15 residues.

The V call is TRBV15, the J call TRBJ1-1; D ambiguous. This CDR3 spans 14 amino acids. V lost 0 bases, J lost 0 bases, and 5 bases lay in between. CDR1 is LNHNV, CDR2 YYDKDF, per germline (reference sequence). CDR3 DNA sequence: TGTGCCACCAGCAGAGATCCCGTGAACACTGAAGCTTTCTTT. This sequence encodes CATSRDPVNTEAFF. The complete variable domain, with remaining parts taken from reference TRBV15 and TRBJ1-1, reads DAMVIQNPRYQVTQFGKPVTLSCSQTLNHNVMYWYQQKSSQAPKLLFHYYDKDFNNEADTPDNFQSRRPNTSFCFLDIRSPGLGDTAMYLCATSRDPVNTEAFFGQGTRLTVV.

The chain recombines TRBV5-4 with TRBJ2-6, with D hard to call. Trimming removed 1 base from V and 0 bases from J, with 11 bases in between. The CDR3 covers 17 residues. From germline, CDR1 is SGHNT and CDR2 YYREEE (reference sequence). CDR3 in amino acids: CASSLQTTYSGANVLTF. Written as DNA, the CDR3 is TGTGCCAGCAGCTTGCAGACAACCTACTCTGGGGCCAACGTCCTGACTTTC.

This chain connects TRBV12-5 to TRBJ1-2; 9 nucleotides agree with TRBD1. With 1 base clipped from V and 5 bases from J, the junction kept 5 bases outside the gene matches. This CDR3 is 15 amino acids long. Germline V gene data show CDR1 as LGHNT and CDR2 as FRNRAP. The CDR3 loop is CASGLGDRDAYGYTF. The DNA for the CDR3 is TGTGCTAGTGGTTTGGGGGACAGGGATGCGTATGGCTACACCTTC.